This T cell receptor beta chain comes out of a study of Tregs in tolerant kidney transplant recipients. Related graft donors supplied nonmyeloablative bone marrow transplants, and mixed chimerism was transient. Overall study findings and caveats: Nucleotide sequences could not be compared across some patients' samples due to primer changes. Biological reproducibility was not directly addressed in this study.

Germline V gene data show CDR1 as KGHSH and CDR2 as LQKENI. This CDR3 contains 15 residues. The V and J ends lost 3 bases and 6 bases, in that order; junction bases with no gene match: 5. This clone was observed once. Antigen specificity is unknown. Only in-frame clones appear in the TCRdb table, and some are missing; sequencing was by immunoSEQ multiplex PCR. The table shows around 61,000 clones, with 70% to 90% occurring only once. The chain recombines TRBV18 with TRBJ2-1, with 10 positions matching TRBD1. The sequence was obtained from a human patient who received a combined kidney and bone marrow transplant. A share of the T cells may be of graft donor origin. Here the sequenced sample was CD4+ T cells from blood (PBMCs), taken 6 months after the transplant. The CDR3, as DNA: TGTGCCAGCTCACCCATATGGGACAGGGGCAATGAGCAGTTCTTC. Its protein product is CASSPIWDRGNEQFF. Variable domain in full (rest from reference TRBV18 and TRBJ2-1): NAGVMQNPRHLVRRRGQEARLRCSPMKGHSHVYWYRQLPEEGLKFMVYLQKENIIDESGMPKERFSAEFPKEGPSILRIQQVVRGDSAAYFCASSPIWDRGNEQFFGPGTRLTVL.